This TCR beta chain emerged from a study of T-cell reconstitution after alpha-beta-depleted transplantation in children (dated by TCRdb to the mid-2010s). Context from the whole study: Using TCR repertoire profiling, the study quantitatively followed how T-cell immune reconstitution unfolded in children after TCRalphabeta/CD19-depleted allogeneic hematopoietic cell transplantation.

Comment on this clonotype: Its antigen target is currently unknown. The input lacks base qualities; no much larger clone sits a single base away.

The library relied on PCR. The instrument was an Illumina HiSeq 2500. TCR libraries were prepared with molecular barcoding, using unique molecular identifiers to normalize TCRbeta repertoire quantification. Using fastp trimming at Q25 and MiXCR clonotype assembly, TCRdb reanalyzed the public sequencing data and kept in-frame beta chains. When rows share a CDR3 protein, they turn into one entry using the most common DNA and genes. The table for this sample lists around 370,000 distinct CDR3 sequences; about a tenth of them were counted only once. The top ten hold 2% to 2.5% of the sample. From its cysteine to its phenylalanine, the CDR3 spans 12 amino acids. CDR3 DNA only is kept here, 36 bases in frame from base 1. V and J are truncated by 10 bases and 8 bases respectively, leaving an intervening sequence of 14 bases.

The sequence links TRBV12-3 or TRBV12-4 to TRBJ1-4; TRBD1 could be the D gene, as 6 bases match. The TCR was taken from a human donor who donated a stem cell graft to a child with acute lymphoblastic leukemia. The starting material was PBMCs from the stem cell graft donor, obtained from the stem cell graft. The CDR3 protein sequence reads: CAIGGGREKLFF. The DNA reads TGTGCCATCGGGGGGGGGCGCGAAAAACTGTTTTTT.